The 14 T cell receptor beta chains listed next were all sequenced from one sample in a study of chemoradiotherapy in HPV16-positive cancers. The method was immunoSEQ multiplex PCR; TCRdb's version includes in-frame clones alone and lacks a portion of them. Of 850 to 900 clones in the sample, 89% were seen once. The sequencing used tumor tissue, collected from a patient who underwent chemoradiotherapy. The origin of the receptors is a human donor with HPV-associated anogenital cancer.

This sequence joins TRBV15 and TRBJ2-7; possible D gene TRBD1, 5 bases. Germline V gives CDR1 LNHNV, CDR2 YYDKDF (reference sequence). This CDR3 comprises 13 residues. Trimming cost V 0 bases and J 4 bases, with 7 bases left between them. In nucleotides, the CDR3 is TGTGCCACCAGCAGAGATCAGGGTTACGAGCAGTACTTC. This codes for CATSRDQGYEQYF.

The chain combines TRBV4-1 with TRBJ2-3; D unresolved. The CDR3 sequence is 12 residues long. The germline gives CDR1 MGHRA, CDR2 YSYEKL. V was clipped by 4 bases and J by 5 bases, with 7 bases between them. In nucleotides, the CDR3 is TGCGCCAGCAGCCTAGCCCGAGATACGCAGTATTTT. Encoded protein: CASSLARDTQYF.

The table lists this clone with a few counts. The chain links TRBV10-2 to TRBJ1-1; TRBD1 is a possible D gene (6 bases). V lost 3 bases, J lost 10 bases, and 15 bases lay in between. This CDR3 spans 13 amino acids. Germline V gives CDR1 WSHSY, CDR2 SAAADI. CDR3 protein: CASSDQGRDGAFF. The CDR3 coding sequence is TGCGCCAGCAGTGACCAGGGGCGGGACGGAGCTTTCTTT.

The rearrangement uses TRBV2 and TRBJ1-2; 9 bases are a match to TRBD1. Germline V gene lookup returns CDR1 SNHLY and CDR2 FYNNEI. V shed 7 bases and J 4 bases; nucleotides not matched to a gene: 10. CDR3 size: 15 residues. The CDR3 is CASTLDRGRSYGYTF. CDR3 in DNA: TGTGCCAGCACCTTGGACAGGGGAAGGAGCTATGGCTACACCTTC.

The rearrangement uses TRBV19 and TRBJ2-2, with D tentatively TRBD1 (5 bases). The CDR3 consists of 14 residues. The V and J ends lost 8 bases and 4 bases respectively, with 14 bases between them. Germline-derived CDR1 and CDR2 are LNHDA and SQIVND (reference sequence). The CDR3 nucleotides are TGTGCCAGTTGTAGGGGATTCTTCACCGGGGAGCTGTTTTTT. Residues: CASCRGFFTGELFF. The full variable domain, with the rest looked up from reference TRBV19 and TRBJ2-2, is DGGITQSPKYLFRKEGQNVTLSCEQNLNHDAMYWYRQDPGQGLRLIYYSQIVNDFQKGDIAEGYSVSREKKESFPLTVTSAQKNPTAFYLCASCRGFFTGELFFGEGSRLTVL.

The J gene is TRBJ2-5, the V gene TRBV30; 8 nucleotides align to TRBD1. The CDR3 length is 14 residues. The ends lost 3 bases at V and 5 bases at J; junction bases unmatched: 8. In germline, CDR1 is GTSNPN, CDR2 SVGIG (reference sequence). CDR3 DNA sequence: TGTGCCTGGAGCCCTGGACAGGGCCGGGAGACCCAGTACTTC. It is translated as CAWSPGQGRETQYF.

This rearrangement joins TRBV19 to TRBJ2-2; D may correspond to TRBD1 or TRBD2 (6 bases each). The V end was cut by 11 bases, the J end by 2 bases, with 21 bases between. Looked up from germline, CDR1 is LNHDA and CDR2 is SQIVND (reference sequence). This CDR3 region has 16 residues. The DNA of the CDR3 is TGTGCCTCCAGCTCACGGGGGCGAGGAAACACCGGGGAGCTGTTTTTT. Protein product: CASSSRGRGNTGELFF.

This chain connects TRBV6-5 to TRBJ2-7, with 9 nucleotides matching TRBD2. V lost 2 bases to trimming and J lost 0 bases; unmatched junction nucleotides: 5. Germline V gives CDR1 MNHEY, CDR2 SVGAGI. This CDR3 is built from 16 residues. For the CDR3, the DNA is TGTGCCAGCAGTTACGGGAATAGCGGGAGCTCCTACGAGCAGTACTTC. Amino acid sequence: CASSYGNSGSSYEQYF.

The chain recombines TRBV4-3 with TRBJ2-7; 11 bases map to TRBD1. From germline, CDR1 is LGHNA and CDR2 YSLEER. After removal of 2 bases from V and 7 bases from J, the junction contained 4 bases not matched to a gene. This CDR3 has 14 amino acids. The CDR3 reads CASSQQGQGGEQYF. CDR3 sequence (DNA): TGCGCCAGCAGCCAACAGGGACAGGGGGGTGAGCAGTACTTC.

The CDR3 nucleotides read TGTGCCAGCAGTTCCCCCGGGCAGGTCTGGGGCTACACCTTC. Protein product: CASSSPGQVWGYTF. The rearrangement links TRBV28 to TRBJ1-2, with unresolved D. The CDR3 extends over 14 amino acids. The germline V and J ends were trimmed by 4 bases and 8 bases, with 17 bases remaining between them. Germline-derived CDR1 and CDR2 are MDHEN and SYDVKM.

This clone came up once. The chain has TRBV9 and TRBJ1-1; TRBD1 might be the D (5 bases). The length of the CDR3 is 14 residues. Germline lookup yields CDR1 SGDLS and CDR2 YYNGEE. Trimming stripped 0 bases from V and 5 bases from J, with 11 bases between. For the CDR3, the DNA is TGTGCCAGCAGCGTAGTAGGGCAGGGAACTGAAGCTTTCTTT. Protein product: CASSVVGQGTEAFF.

The rearrangement links TRBV25-1 to TRBJ1-6; D call uncertain. The ends were cut back, 8 bases at V and 7 bases at J, with 12 bases in the middle. CDR3 length: 13 amino acids. CDR1 and CDR2 (germline): MGHDK, SYGVNS. The CDR3 coding sequence is TGTGCCAGCCCGCCGGGCCGAAATTCACCCCTCCACTTT. This codes for CASPPGRNSPLHF.

V is TRBV2 and J is TRBJ1-3; perhaps TRBD1 as D (5 bases). Germline CDR1 reads SNHLY; CDR2 reads FYNNEI. Between the trimmed V and J ends, which lost 4 bases and 6 bases, there was a span of 13 bases. The CDR3 length is 14 residues. CDR3 sequence (DNA): TGTGCCAGCAGTGGTCAGGGAGGAACAAACACCATATATTTT. This codes for CASSGQGGTNTIYF. The complete variable domain, with remaining parts taken from reference TRBV2 and TRBJ1-3, reads EPEVTQTPSHQVTQMGQEVILRCVPISNHLYFYWYRQILGQKVEFLVSFYNNEISEKSEIFDDQFSVERPDGSNFTLKIRSTKLEDSAMYFCASSGQGGTNTIYFGEGSWLTVV.

The rearrangement uses TRBV4-1 and TRBJ1-1; no definite D call. The CDR3 is 13 amino acids. Trimming left V 2 bases short and J 4 bases short, with 8 bases between. The V gene's germline CDR1 is MGHRA and CDR2 YSYEKL. The CDR3 DNA follows: TGCGCCAGCAGCCAAAGGGAGGTCACTGAAGCTTTCTTT. This sequence encodes CASSQREVTEAFF.